Each of the 8 T cell receptor beta chains below was sequenced from the same sample in a study of T cell repertoires in cytomegalovirus infection. Via MiXCR, TCRdb re-called the reads, giving one row per CDR3 protein. The data contain 450,000 to 550,000 distinct CDR3 sequences, approximately 17% of them singletons. Sequenced: CD8+ T cells from PBMCs. The receptors come from a human donor in good health (CMV status not recorded). Some clones in this sample may be carry-over from other donors' samples.

This chain uses TRBV9 with TRBJ2-7, with TRBD2 as a possible D gene (6 bases). Germline V lookup: CDR1 SGDLS, CDR2 YYNGEE. With 0 bases removed from V and 7 bases from J, the gap between germline ends came to 14 bases. The CDR3 spans 14 residues. The CDR3 DNA follows: TGTGCCAGCAGCGTAGGCGGGACCTCTGGGGAGCAGTACTTC. Protein sequence: CASSVGGTSGEQYF.

This clonotype has a count of ten or more. This chain connects TRBV7-6 to TRBJ1-4; D may be TRBD1 (5 bases). CDR1 and CDR2 (germline): SGHVS, FNYEAQ. V lost 1 base and J lost 6, with 21 bases in between. This CDR3 has 18 residues. CDR3 in amino acids: CASSLGFVGASLDEKLFF. In DNA form, the CDR3 reads TGTGCCAGCAGCTTAGGCTTTGTCGGGGCCAGCTTGGATGAAAAACTGTTTTTT.

The table lists this clonotype with many counts. V usage is TRBV2 and J usage is TRBJ2-1; D might be TRBD2 (6 bases). V gave up 11 bases and J gave up 5 bases, with 13 bases separating them. The CDR3 contains 12 residues. Germline V gene data show CDR1 as SNHLY and CDR2 as FYNNEI. The CDR3: CAGGNKHNEQFF. The CDR3 DNA reads as TGTGCCGGAGGGAATAAACACAATGAGCAGTTCTTC.

Many counts were recorded for this clonotype. The chain joins TRBV11-3 to TRBJ2-1, with TRBD1 identical over 7 bases. Germline V CDR1 and CDR2: SGHNT, YENEEA. This CDR3 region has 18 residues. V lost 5 bases to trimming and J lost 7 bases; unmatched junction nucleotides: 20. DNA for the CDR3: TGTGCCAGCAGCCCTACAGGGGACGGAGGACTGGGGGAGAATGAGCAGTTCTTC. Translated: CASSPTGDGGLGENEQFF.

This clonotype came up a few times. The rearrangement links TRBV6-1 to TRBJ2-7; D is unclear. V was trimmed by 2 bases and J by 6 bases, leaving 14 bases between them. The CDR3 is 14 amino acids. Germline V gene data show CDR1 as MNHNS and CDR2 as SASEGT. CDR3 DNA sequence: TGTGCCAGCAGTGAAATGGGGATGAACGGCGAGCAGTACTTC. As protein: CASSEMGMNGEQYF.

This clonotype was recorded a few times. This sequence joins TRBV24-1 and TRBJ2-3; 7 nucleotides agree with TRBD2. This CDR3 has 16 amino acids. J gave up 2 bases and V 5 bases, and 9 bases lay outside the gene matches. Per germline, CDR1 KGHDR and CDR2 SFDVKD. The CDR3 DNA reads TGTGCCACCAGTGCCGCCAGGCTAGCGGCCACAGATACGCAGTATTTT. Its translation is CATSAARLAATDTQYF.

J is TRBJ2-3 and V is TRBV6-6; the D gene is possibly TRBD2 (5 bases). V was trimmed by 3 bases and J by 0 bases, leaving 19 bases between them. The germline CDR1 and CDR2 sequences are MNHNY and SVGAGI (reference sequence). CDR3 length equals 18 residues. DNA for the CDR3: TGTGCCAGCAGTTATTCGAGGGTGGTCGGCACAAGCACAGATACGCAGTATTTT. Its translation: CASSYSRVVGTSTDTQYF.

This clonotype was recorded at least ten times. J is TRBJ1-2 and V is TRBV4-1, with unresolved D. The germline gives CDR1 MGHRA, CDR2 YSYEKL. The V end was cut by 0 bases, the J end by 4 bases, with 15 bases between. This CDR3 is 16 amino acids long. CDR3 amino acids: CASSQDWAILSYGYTF. The CDR3 DNA is TGCGCCAGCAGCCAAGATTGGGCCATACTGAGCTATGGCTACACCTTC.